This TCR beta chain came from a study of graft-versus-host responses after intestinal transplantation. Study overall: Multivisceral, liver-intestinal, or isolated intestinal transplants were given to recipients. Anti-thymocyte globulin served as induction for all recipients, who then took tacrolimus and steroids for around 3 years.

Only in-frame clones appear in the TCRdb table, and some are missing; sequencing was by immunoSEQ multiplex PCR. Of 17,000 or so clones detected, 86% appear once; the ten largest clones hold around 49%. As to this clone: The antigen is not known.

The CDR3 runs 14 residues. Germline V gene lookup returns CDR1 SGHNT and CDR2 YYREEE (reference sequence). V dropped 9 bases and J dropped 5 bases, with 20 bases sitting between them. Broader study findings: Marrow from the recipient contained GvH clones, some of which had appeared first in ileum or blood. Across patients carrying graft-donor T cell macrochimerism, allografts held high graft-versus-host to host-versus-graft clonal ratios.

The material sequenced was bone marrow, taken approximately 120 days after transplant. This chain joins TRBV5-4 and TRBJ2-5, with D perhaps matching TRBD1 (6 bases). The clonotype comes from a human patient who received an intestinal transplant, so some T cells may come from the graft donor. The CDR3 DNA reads TGTGCCACCTCTAATAGAGGGGGTCTTGAGACCCAGTACTTC. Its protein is CATSNRGGLETQYF.